This TCR beta chain derives from a study of beta chain features in type 1 diabetes. There are a few counts of this clone. Its antigen is currently unknown. There was one heparinised blood draw per donor, averaging about 100 mL. Study conclusions and caveats: Moderately but significantly shorter TCRB CDR3s were found in Type 1 diabetes patients in all four CD4+ subsets. There were fewer insertions and more deletions at the VDJ junctions of type 1 diabetes patients. Overrepresentation of cells with high TCR expression could result from cDNA sequencing.

Every bit of the isolated RNA underwent reverse transcription, so sequencing read expressed TCRB transcripts. Clones were read by immunoSEQ multiplex PCR, and TCRdb kept only the in-frame ones, dropping some. The sample consists of just over 600,000 clones, 15% to 19% of them appearing once. There are 14 residues in the CDR3. Trimming at V came to 5 bases and at J to 3 bases, leaving 10 bases not matched to a gene. Germline CDR1 is SQVTM and CDR2 is ANQGSEA. This chain connects TRBV29-1 to TRBJ2-7; 7 bases map to TRBD1. This TCR was recovered from a man between 18 and 35 years old in good health. Sequenced material: naive CD4+ T cells from blood. This CDR3 is CSVSYRGLGYEQYF. DNA for the CDR3: TGCAGCGTTTCCTACAGGGGATTGGGCTACGAGCAGTACTTC.